These 32 T cell receptor beta chains share one sample of origin, sequenced in a study of lymphopenia after photon versus proton radiotherapy. This table comes from immunoSEQ multiplex PCR, and its TCRdb copy is limited to in-frame clones, with some not included. The table lists 29,000 or so clones, about nine tenths of them singletons. Sequenced here: peripheral blood, sampled from a patient treated with proton-based radiotherapy. The receptor set was obtained from a woman in her fifties or sixties with cholangiocarcinoma. Some clones in this sample may be carry-over from other donors' samples.

The chain recombines TRBV6-5 with TRBJ1-2; 8 nucleotides match TRBD1. V was clipped by 4 bases and J by 1 base; unmatched bases: 5. The CDR3 runs to 15 residues. Germline V gene lookup returns CDR1 MNHEY and CDR2 SVGAGI. DNA of the CDR3: TGTGCCAGCAGTTGGACAGGGCGCCTTAACTATGGCTACACCTTC. The encoded protein is CASSWTGRLNYGYTF.

The chain combines TRBV27 with TRBJ2-5; D may be TRBD1 (6 bases). This CDR3 comprises 16 residues. The germline gives CDR1 MNHEY, CDR2 SMNVEV (reference sequence). Trimming stripped 0 bases from V and 5 bases from J, with 16 bases between. Here the CDR3 DNA reads TGTGCCAGCAGTTTATCGAACAGGGCTTATTCGGAGACCCAGTACTTC. This gives the protein CASSLSNRAYSETQYF.

This chain joins TRBV19 and TRBJ1-4; TRBD1 might be the D (5 bases). The germline CDR1 and CDR2 sequences are LNHDA and SQIVND (reference sequence). The CDR3 has 14 amino acids. V lost 6 bases and J 10 bases, leaving 18 bases between the germline ends. The CDR3 DNA sequence: TGTGCCAGTAGGAACGACAGATCGACGGGAAAACTGTTTTTT. The encoded protein is CASRNDRSTGKLFF.

The J gene is TRBJ1-3, the V gene TRBV18; D remains ambiguous. The length of the CDR3 is 17 residues. Germline values: CDR1 KGHSH, CDR2 LQKENI. Trimming removed 4 bases from V and 0 bases from J, with 16 bases in between. The CDR3 bases are TGTGCCAGCTCACAGGAGTCAGATTTTTCCTCTGGAAACACCATATATTTT. Translating gives CASSQESDFSSGNTIYF.

This chain uses TRBV18 with TRBJ2-2, with TRBD2 matching 9 bases. Germline CDR1 and CDR2: KGHSH and LQKENI. The CDR3 runs 15 residues. V lost 7 bases and J lost 0; bases outside the gene matches: 3. The CDR3 nucleotides read TGTGCCAGCTACGCTAGCGGGACGAACACCGGGGAGCTGTTTTTT. It encodes CASYASGTNTGELFF.

The chain carries TRBV5-1 and TRBJ1-3; D might be TRBD1 (5 bases). V was cut by 1 base and J by 3 bases, with 11 bases left in between. This CDR3 is built from 15 residues. The V gene's germline CDR1 is SGHRS and CDR2 YFSETQ. The CDR3 is CASSLYQGGGNTIYF. CDR3 nucleotides: TGCGCCAGCAGCTTGTATCAGGGAGGTGGAAACACCATATATTTT.

This chain connects TRBV19 to TRBJ2-7; no clear D gene. The CDR3 extends over 11 amino acids. Germline loops: CDR1 LNHDA, CDR2 SQIVND (reference sequence). The germline V and J ends were trimmed by 7 bases and 0 bases, with 4 bases remaining between them. CDR3 sequence reads: CASTDSYEQYF. The DNA of the CDR3 is TGTGCCAGTACGGACTCCTACGAGCAGTACTTC.

The rearrangement uses TRBV5-1 and TRBJ2-7, with D possibly being TRBD1 or TRBD2 (5 bases each). With 5 bases removed from V and 6 bases from J, the gap between germline ends came to 21 bases. Germline V gene data show CDR1 as SGHRS and CDR2 as YFSETQ. The CDR3 has 15 amino acids. The CDR3 reads CASRILGPQAGEQYF. Here the CDR3 DNA reads TGCGCCAGCAGGATCCTGGGACCGCAAGCAGGCGAGCAGTACTTC.

The chain combines TRBV13 with TRBJ1-1; no definite D call. CDR3 length equals 13 residues. Germline assignment: CDR1 PRHDT and CDR2 FYEKMQ (reference sequence). The V end was cut by 1 base, the J end by 7 bases, with 10 bases between. CDR3 protein: CASSLVPGNEAFF. CDR3 bases: TGTGCCAGCAGCTTAGTGCCGGGAAATGAAGCTTTCTTT.

The J gene is TRBJ2-3, the V gene TRBV18, with unresolved D. The CDR3 length is 12 residues. V was cut by 2 bases and J by 11 bases, with 11 bases left in between. Per germline, CDR1 KGHSH and CDR2 LQKENI. The CDR3, as DNA: TGTGCCAGCTCACCAGACACAGAGATGCAGTATTTT. Encoded protein: CASSPDTEMQYF.

This chain uses TRBV18 with TRBJ1-1; a weak D match, TRBD1 (5 bases). The CDR3 extends over 12 amino acids. Trimming took off 5 bases at V and 5 bases at J, with 9 bases between the two ends. Germline-derived CDR1 and CDR2 are KGHSH and LQKENI. The DNA for the CDR3 is TGTGCCAGCTCATTCAAGGGGACTGAAGCTTTCTTT. Its protein product is CASSFKGTEAFF.

The chain combines TRBV27 with TRBJ1-1; a possible D gene is TRBD1 (5 bases). V was pared by 1 base and J by 4 bases, with 7 bases between. Per the germline V gene, CDR1 is MNHEY and CDR2 is SMNVEV (reference sequence). This CDR3 is built from 13 residues. The DNA for the CDR3 is TGTGCCAGCAGTTTATATAGGGGCACTGAAGCTTTCTTT. Protein: CASSLYRGTEAFF.

V usage is TRBV11-3 and J usage is TRBJ2-7, with D possibly matching TRBD2 (6 bases). With 0 bases removed from V and 2 bases from J, the gap between germline ends came to 8 bases. The CDR3 is 14 residues long. Germline V lookup: CDR1 SGHNT, CDR2 YENEEA. CDR3 sequence: CASSLDTGAYEQYF. CDR3 in DNA: TGTGCCAGCAGCTTAGATACGGGAGCCTACGAGCAGTACTTC. Full variable domain (remainder filled in from reference TRBV11-3 and TRBJ2-7): EAGVVQSPRYKIIEKKQPVAFWCNPISGHNTLYWYLQNLGQGPELLIRYENEEAVDDSQLPKDRFSAERLKGVDSTLKIQPAELGDSAVYLCASSLDTGAYEQYFGPGTRLTVT.

The J gene is TRBJ2-1, the V gene TRBV7-2; TRBD2 matches at 12 bases. This CDR3 is 11 amino acids long. The junction had 3 bases not matched to a gene; V was cut back by 5 bases and J by 16 bases. Germline values: CDR1 SGHTA, CDR2 FQGNSA. The CDR3 DNA reads as TGTGCCAGCAGCACTAGCGGGAGGCAATTCTTC. As protein: CASSTSGRQFF.

The rearrangement joins TRBV9 to TRBJ2-2; D call uncertain. Germline V lookup: CDR1 SGDLS, CDR2 YYNGEE. This CDR3 region has 12 residues. V shed 4 bases and J shed 6 bases, with 7 bases lying between them. DNA of the CDR3: TGTGCCAGCAGCTTATGGTCCGGGGAGCTGTTTTTT. It codes for CASSLWSGELFF.

Turning to this clone: One end of the junction varies from germline; a read error may be responsible. V usage is TRBV5-1 and J usage is TRBJ2-4, with unresolved D. Germline V gene sequence: CDR1 SGHRS, CDR2 YFSETQ. The CDR3 is 15 residues long. CDR3 in DNA: TGTGCCAGCAGCTTGGTTGGGGTAGCCAAAAACATTCAGTACTTC. Protein sequence: CASSLVGVAKNIQYF.

The chain links TRBV7-9 to TRBJ2-2, with 7 nucleotides matching TRBD2. The CDR3 contains 14 residues. CDR1 and CDR2 from the germline V gene are SEHNR and FQNEAQ (reference sequence). The V and J ends lost 1 base and 7 bases, in that order; junction bases with no gene match: 3. The CDR3 DNA sequence: TGTGCCAGCAGCTTAGAGATAGCGGGCGGGGAGCTGTTTTTT. It is translated as CASSLEIAGGELFF.

In DNA, the CDR3 is TGTGCCAGCAGCTTGGGAGACAGGGGAAACACCGGGGAGCTGTTTTTT. It is translated as CASSLGDRGNTGELFF. The chain recombines TRBV5-6 with TRBJ2-2, with 8 bases lining up with TRBD1. This CDR3 is 16 amino acids long. In germline, CDR1 is SGHDT, CDR2 YYEEEE. The V and J ends lost 0 bases and 2 bases, in that order; junction bases with no gene match: 3.

The chain recombines TRBV9 with TRBJ1-6, with 11 bases that match TRBD1. CDR3 length: 14 residues. J was trimmed by 8 bases and V by 4 bases; bases with no gene match: 2. CDR1 is SGDLS and CDR2 is YYNGEE in the germline V gene. The DNA for the CDR3 is TGTGCCAGCAGCCAGGGACAGGGGGATTCACCCCTCCACTTT. Translated, it gives CASSQGQGDSPLHF.

This clone has only a few counts. The rearrangement links TRBV5-1 to TRBJ1-5, with 9 bases that match TRBD1. J was trimmed by 7 bases and V by 4 bases; bases with no gene match: 9. Germline V gene lookup returns CDR1 SGHRS and CDR2 YFSETQ. The CDR3 sequence is 15 residues long. The CDR3 DNA follows: TGCGCCAGCAGCACGGGGACAGGGTTTAACCAGCCCCAGCATTTT. The encoded protein is CASSTGTGFNQPQHF.

V is TRBV10-1 and J is TRBJ2-2, with D tentatively TRBD1 or TRBD2 (5 bases each). CDR1 and CDR2 from the germline V gene are WNHNN and SYGVQD (reference sequence). The CDR3 sequence is 16 residues long. V was cut by 8 bases and J by 0 bases, with 16 bases left in between. The CDR3 loop is CASGGRDGTNTGELFF. The CDR3 region has the DNA TGCGCCAGCGGGGGTCGAGACGGGACGAACACCGGGGAGCTGTTTTTT.

Only one count was recorded for this clone. V and J are TRBV7-2 and TRBJ1-5; 7 nucleotides match TRBD1. The ends lost 3 bases at V and 5 bases at J; junction bases unmatched: 4. CDR3 length equals 14 residues. Germline CDR1 SGHTA, CDR2 FQGNSA. In nucleotides, the CDR3 is TGTGCCAGCAGCTTCTCAGGGGGTGATCAGCCCCAGCATTTT. This sequence encodes CASSFSGGDQPQHF.

The chain recombines TRBV9 with TRBJ1-3; possibly TRBD1 for D (5 bases). The CDR3 length is 15 residues. From germline, CDR1 is SGDLS and CDR2 YYNGEE. V dropped 4 bases and J dropped 4 bases, with 15 bases sitting between them. CDR3: CASSPQQGVGNTIYF. CDR3 nucleotides: TGTGCCAGCAGCCCCCAGCAGGGAGTGGGAAACACCATATATTTT.

This clone was seen only once. This chain joins TRBV4-3 and TRBJ2-7; 9 bases agree with TRBD2. The CDR3 extends over 16 amino acids. Germline-derived CDR1 and CDR2 are LGHNA and YSLEER. Trimming removed 3 bases from V and 6 bases from J; junction bases left unmatched: 12. CDR3 sequence reads: CASSQIIGTSSVEQYF. The CDR3 DNA is TGCGCCAGCAGCCAGATAATCGGGACTAGCTCGGTCGAGCAGTACTTC.

V and J are TRBV5-1 and TRBJ1-1, with 7 bases matching TRBD1. The germline V gene encodes CDR1 SGHRS and CDR2 YFSETQ. This CDR3 contains 13 residues. V gave up 0 bases and J gave up 7 bases; unmatched junction bases: 3. In DNA, the CDR3 is TGCGCCAGCAGCTTGGGGACAGGTGGTGAAGCTTTCTTT. It specifies CASSLGTGGEAFF.

V usage is TRBV11-2 and J usage is TRBJ2-7; D is possibly TRBD2 (6 bases). Looked up from germline, CDR1 is SGHAT and CDR2 is FQNNGV. This CDR3 region has 16 residues. Trimming removed 5 bases from V and 2 bases from J, with 19 bases in between. This CDR3 is CASSPAGSLAPYEQYF. CDR3 DNA sequence: TGTGCCAGCAGCCCCGCGGGGAGTCTAGCACCCTACGAGCAGTACTTC.

J is TRBJ1-4 and V is TRBV6-5; D is unclear. The CDR3 runs to 13 residues. The V gene's germline CDR1 is MNHEY and CDR2 SVGAGI. Trimming stripped 4 bases from V and 8 bases from J, with 11 bases between. In DNA form, the CDR3 reads TGTGCCAGCAGTTTCCAGGAGGAGGAAAAACTGTTTTTT. Translated, it gives CASSFQEEEKLFF.

The chain recombines TRBV7-7 with TRBJ2-5; D might be TRBD2 (6 bases). Germline CDR1 reads SSHAT; CDR2 reads FNYEAQ (reference sequence). CDR3 length: 15 residues. Trimming left V 4 bases short and J 5 bases short, with 17 bases between. Here the CDR3 reads CASSSGLTPGETQYF. As DNA, the CDR3 is TGTGCCAGCAGCTCGGGACTCACCCCCGGGGAGACCCAGTACTTC.

CDR3 bases: TGTGCCAGCAGTGGGGCGGGCCGCTCCTACAATGAGCAGTTCTTC. Its protein is CASSGAGRSYNEQFF. The chain couples TRBV25-1 to TRBJ2-1, with D perhaps matching TRBD2 (5 bases). CDR3 length: 15 amino acids. With 4 bases removed from V and 0 bases from J, the gap between germline ends came to 10 bases. From germline, CDR1 is MGHDK and CDR2 SYGVNS.

The chain uses TRBV21-1 and TRBJ2-1; the tabulated D call, TRBD1, remains unverified against the DNA. TRBV21-1 is designated a pseudogene. The CDR3 is made up of 13 amino acids. CDR3 residues: CASTPTGPNEQFF. In DNA, the CDR3 is TGTGCCAGCACCCCGACAGGTCCCAATGAGCAGTTCTTC.

The CDR3 spells CASSQDFSGSGYEQFF. For the CDR3, the DNA is TGCGCCAGCAGCCAAGATTTTAGCGGGTCAGGCTATGAGCAGTTCTTC. V gene TRBV4-3 combines with J gene TRBJ2-1; TRBD2 aligns across 7 bases. The J segment lost 8 bases and the V segment lost 0 bases, leaving 10 bases of the junction unmatched. This CDR3 comprises 16 residues. The germline gives CDR1 LGHNA, CDR2 YSLEER.

The gene calls are TRBV27 and TRBJ1-2; 7 bases align to TRBD1. The trim removed 3 bases at V and 3 bases at J, leaving 1 base unmatched. There are 13 residues in the CDR3. Per the germline V gene, CDR1 is MNHEY and CDR2 is SMNVEV (reference sequence). The CDR3 DNA reads as TGTGCCAGCAGTTTCACAGGGGACTATGGCTACACCTTC. Translation gives CASSFTGDYGYTF.